This T cell receptor (beta chain) was retrieved from a study of identical twins' blood T cells (dated by TCRdb to 2012 to 2015). In terms of the full investigation: Around 50 million Illumina reads were obtained across 12 libraries, of which six were alpha-chain libraries and six were beta-chain libraries. Using next-generation sequencing, the study compared the TCR alpha and beta chain repertoires of three pairs of monozygous twins to assess how genetics influences repertoire formation. Study-wide findings and limitations: Environmental influences could not be excluded as an explanation for twin similarity, since twins were reared together. V gene usage was reported to be markedly more similar within twin pairs than between unrelated donors, even among non-selected out-of-frame TCRbeta clonotypes. The count of CDR3 clonotypes shared by two donors depended mainly on the product of the two donors' cloneset sizes, and twins did not clearly depart from this trend. The study stated that the proposed role of the TCRalpha J segment in MHC recognition during thymic selection needs to be validated by independent studies. Among the most abundant TCRbeta clonotypes, each donor shared more CDR3 sequences with her twin than with unrelated donors.

The CDR3 holds 16 amino acids from the cysteine to the phenylalanine. Only CDR3 DNA remains: 48 bases, in frame from the first base. V is shortened by 8 bases, J by 3 bases, and the region joining them spans 17 bases. The CDR1 and CDR2 encoded by the germline V gene are SNHLY and FYNNEI. The donors were six healthy women who made up three monozygous twin pairs. Each of the three twin pairs had been raised together, and the twins in each pair were thought likely to have encountered the same infectious agents and vaccines. TCR cDNA libraries were prepared from RNA that was isolated from peripheral blood mononuclear cells. Receptors were amplified or captured by 5' RACE. Sequencing was carried out with an Illumina Genome Analyzer IIx. The RNA-based TCR cDNA libraries were made using a previously described protocol that was modified in several ways. To prevent cross-contamination, sample-specific barcodes were added to both ends of each TCR cDNA library during cDNA synthesis and amplification. The authors processed their data as follows. Between about 85,000 and nearly 550,000 clonotypes were identified per individual, with roughly 2 to 4 million CDR3-containing reads per library. Reads carrying improper barcode index combinations were removed, after which the MiTCR software was used to build a cloneset for each library. While assembling CDR3 clonotypes, MiTCR corrected PCR and sequencing errors and either filtered or rescued low-quality reads. Artificial out-of-frame clonotypes were removed by being mapped to in-frame sequences, with one indel in the CDR3 allowed. V and J gene usage similarity between donors was measured as Jensen-Shannon divergence divided by mean entropy. TCRdb trimmed public reads at Q25 via fastp, called clones via MiXCR and kept in-frame beta chains. Rows with one shared CDR3 protein collapse into an entry with the most common genes and DNA. These V and J calls are TCRdb output, not the study's own analysis. The sample table shows around 380,000 distinct CDR3 sequences, and over 25% are seen once. Clones ranked in the top ten supply 5.5% to 6.5% of the sample.

This clonotype was recorded a few times. The specificity of this receptor is unknown. Base qualities are not recorded, but no much larger clone differs from it by a single base. The origin of this receptor is a woman aged 18-55 years in good health. The sequencing input was PBMCs. The chain employs TRBV2 and TRBJ2-6; TRBD1 could be the D gene, as 6 bases match. This receptor has the CDR3 CASPRYRDYGANVLTF. The base sequence is TGTGCCAGCCCCCGCTACAGGGATTATGGGGCCAACGTCCTGACTTTC.